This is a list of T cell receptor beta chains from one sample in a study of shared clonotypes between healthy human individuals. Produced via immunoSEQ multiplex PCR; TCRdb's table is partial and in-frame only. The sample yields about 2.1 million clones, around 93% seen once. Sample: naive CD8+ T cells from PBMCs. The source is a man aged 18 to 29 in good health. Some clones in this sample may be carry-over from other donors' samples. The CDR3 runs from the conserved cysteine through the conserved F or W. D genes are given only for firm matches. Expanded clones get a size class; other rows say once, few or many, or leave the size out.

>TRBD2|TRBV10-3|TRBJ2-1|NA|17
TGTGCCATCAGTGCGGGGAGGGTTCCCCGTGGTCTCGATGAGCAGTTCTTC
CAISAGRVPRGLDEQFF
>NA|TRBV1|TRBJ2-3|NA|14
TGCACCAGCAGCCCTCCGACTAGCACAGATACGCAGTATTTT
CTSSPPTSTDTQYF
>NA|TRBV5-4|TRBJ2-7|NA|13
TGTGCCAGCAGCCCATATATGGGTTACGAGCAGTACTTC
CASSPYMGYEQYF
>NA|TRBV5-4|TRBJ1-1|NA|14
TGTGCCAGCAGCCTGGGACACTTGAACACTGAAGCTTTCTTT
CASSLGHLNTEAFF
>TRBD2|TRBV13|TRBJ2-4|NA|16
TGTGCCAGCAGCTTAGGGCTAGCGGGAGGGAAAAACATTCAGTACTTC
CASSLGLAGGKNIQYF
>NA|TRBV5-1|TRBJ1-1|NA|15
TGCGCCAGCAGCTTGGAAAGATCCATGAACACTGAAGCTTTCTTT
CASSLERSMNTEAFF
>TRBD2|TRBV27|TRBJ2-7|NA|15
TGTGCCAGCAGTCTCCGAACGGGACTAGTCAACGAGCAGTACTTC
CASSLRTGLVNEQYF
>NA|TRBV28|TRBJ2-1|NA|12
TGTGCCAGCAGTTTGCGTTACGATGAGCAGTTCTTC
CASSLRYDEQFF
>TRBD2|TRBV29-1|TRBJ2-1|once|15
TGCAGCACAATAGCGGGAGGGCCAGGGGACAATGAGCAGTTCTTC
CSTIAGGPGDNEQFF
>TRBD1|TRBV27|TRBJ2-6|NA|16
TGTGCCAGCAGTTTGACAGGGACAGGTGGGGCCAACGTCCTGACTTTC
CASSLTGTGGANVLTF
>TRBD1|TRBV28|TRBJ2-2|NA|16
TGTGCCAGCAGCCGACACAGGGGGCTATCCACCGGGGAGCTGTTTTTT
CASSRHRGLSTGELFF
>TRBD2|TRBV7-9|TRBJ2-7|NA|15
TGTGCCAGCAGCTCCAAAGCGGGGCACTCCTACGAGCAGTACTTC
CASSSKAGHSYEQYF
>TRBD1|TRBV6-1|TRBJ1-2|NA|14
TGTGCCAGCAGTGATAAACGGGACAGCTGGGGCTACACCTTC
CASSDKRDSWGYTF
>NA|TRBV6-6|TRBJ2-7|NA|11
TGTGCCAGCATAGGGGCCTACGAGCAGTACTTC
CASIGAYEQYF
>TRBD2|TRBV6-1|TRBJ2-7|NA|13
TGTGCCAGCAGGGGACTAGCGGGAAGGGAGCAGTACTTC
CASRGLAGREQYF
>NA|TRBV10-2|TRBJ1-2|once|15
TGCGCCAGCAGTGAGTACCCCCAGCGGACCTATGGCTACACCTTC
CASSEYPQRTYGYTF
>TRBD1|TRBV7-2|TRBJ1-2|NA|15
TGTGCCAGCAGCGACAGGGCTACAGGGACCTATGGCTACACCTTC
CASSDRATGTYGYTF
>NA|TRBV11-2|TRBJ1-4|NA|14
TGTGCCAGCAGGAGAAGGGGCGATAATGAAAAACTGTTTTTT
CASRRRGDNEKLFF
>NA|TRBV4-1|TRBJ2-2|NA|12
TGCGCCAGCAGCCAAAATCTCCGGGAGCTGTTTTTT
CASSQNLRELFF
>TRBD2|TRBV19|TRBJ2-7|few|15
TGTGCCAGCGGAAATAGCGGGTGGGGTAAGAACGAGCAGTACTTC
CASGNSGWGKNEQYF
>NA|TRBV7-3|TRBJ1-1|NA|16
TGTGCCAGCAGCTTAGGGCCGGGCACGGGGAGGCCTGAAGCTTTCTTT
CASSLGPGTGRPEAFF
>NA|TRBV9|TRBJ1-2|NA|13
TGTGCCAGCAGCGGGGACTTTAGGGACGGCTACACCTTC
CASSGDFRDGYTF
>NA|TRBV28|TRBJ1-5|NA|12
TGTGCCAGCAGTGAGGGTCGGCAGCCCCAGCATTTT
CASSEGRQPQHF
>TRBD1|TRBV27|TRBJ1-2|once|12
TGTGCCAGTTCACAGGGGAACTATGGCTACACCTTC
CASSQGNYGYTF
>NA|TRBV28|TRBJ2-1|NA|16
TGTGCCAGCAGTCACAAGGGGGGGTTCTCCTACAATGAGCAGTTCTTC
CASSHKGGFSYNEQFF
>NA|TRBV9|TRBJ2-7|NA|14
TGTGCCAGCAGCGTAGATGGGCGGGTCTACGAGCAGTACTTC
CASSVDGRVYEQYF
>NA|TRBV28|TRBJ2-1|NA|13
TGTGCCAGCAGTTTTAACAGTCTCAATGAGCAGTTCTTC
CASSFNSLNEQFF
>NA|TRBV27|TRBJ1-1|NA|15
TGTGCCAGCAGTTCAAACAGAGACAGGAACACTGAAGCTTTCTTT
CASSSNRDRNTEAFF
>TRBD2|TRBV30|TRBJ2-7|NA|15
TGTGCCTGGCAACCAGGACTAGCGGGATTCTACGAGCAGTACTTC
CAWQPGLAGFYEQYF
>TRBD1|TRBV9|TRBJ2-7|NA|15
TGTGCCAGCAGCGAGGGGGCTAATGAGGGCTACGAGCAGTACTTC
CASSEGANEGYEQYF
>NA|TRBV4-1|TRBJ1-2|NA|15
TGCGCCAGCAGCCAAGTGAGGGACGGTAGCTATGGCTACACCTTC
CASSQVRDGSYGYTF
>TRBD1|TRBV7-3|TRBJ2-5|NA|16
TGTGCCAGCAGCTTATACGGACAGGGGAGCCCAGAGACCCAGTACTTC
CASSLYGQGSPETQYF
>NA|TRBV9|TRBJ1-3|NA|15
TGTGCCAGCAGCGTAGCTTCCACCTCTGGAAACACCATATATTTT
CASSVASTSGNTIYF
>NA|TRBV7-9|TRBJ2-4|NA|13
TGTGCCAGCAGCCCACAGGGTAAAAACATTCAGTACTTC
CASSPQGKNIQYF
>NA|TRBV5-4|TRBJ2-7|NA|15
TGTGCCAGCAGCTTGGAGGCAGCCGTCTCCTACGAGCAGTACTTC
CASSLEAAVSYEQYF
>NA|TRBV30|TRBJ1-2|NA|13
TGTGCCTGGAGTGTAAGCGTGGACTATGGCTACACCTTC
CAWSVSVDYGYTF
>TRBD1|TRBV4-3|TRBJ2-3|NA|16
TGCGCCAGCAGCCAAGTGGACAGGGGAGGAACAGATACGCAGTATTTT
CASSQVDRGGTDTQYF
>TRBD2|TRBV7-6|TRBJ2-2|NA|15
TGTGCCAGCAGCTTGGGGGGGTCTGGCACCGGGGAGCTGTTTTTT
CASSLGGSGTGELFF
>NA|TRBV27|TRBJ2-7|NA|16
TGTGCCAGCAGTTTATCGGTAACAGGGAAGGACTACGAGCAGTACTTC
CASSLSVTGKDYEQYF
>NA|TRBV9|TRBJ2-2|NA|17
TGTGCCAGCAGCGTTCCCGGGACGCGCACTAACACCGGGGAGCTGTTTTTT
CASSVPGTRTNTGELFF
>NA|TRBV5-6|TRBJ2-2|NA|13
TGTGCCAGCAGCCAGATCTGGTCCGGGGAGCTGTTTTTT
CASSQIWSGELFF
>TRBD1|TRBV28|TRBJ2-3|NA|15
TGTGCCAGCACCACCGACAGGGGTTGGGGAGATACGCAGTATTTT
CASTTDRGWGDTQYF
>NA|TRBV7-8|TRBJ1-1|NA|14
TGTGCCAGCAGCTTATCCGTCCCGAACACTGAAGCTTTCTTT
CASSLSVPNTEAFF